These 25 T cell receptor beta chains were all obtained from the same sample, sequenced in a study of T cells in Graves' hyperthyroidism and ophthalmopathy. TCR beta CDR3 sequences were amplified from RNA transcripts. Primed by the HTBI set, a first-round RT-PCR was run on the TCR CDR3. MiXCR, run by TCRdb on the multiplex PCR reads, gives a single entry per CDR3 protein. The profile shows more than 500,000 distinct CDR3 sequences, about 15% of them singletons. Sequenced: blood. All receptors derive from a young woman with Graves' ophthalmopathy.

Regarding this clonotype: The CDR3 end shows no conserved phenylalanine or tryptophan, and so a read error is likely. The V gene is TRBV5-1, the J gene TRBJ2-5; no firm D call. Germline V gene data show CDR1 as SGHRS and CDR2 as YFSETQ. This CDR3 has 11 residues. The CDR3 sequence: CASSLEETQYV. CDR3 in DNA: TGTGCCAGCAGCTTGGAGGAGACCCAGTACGTC.

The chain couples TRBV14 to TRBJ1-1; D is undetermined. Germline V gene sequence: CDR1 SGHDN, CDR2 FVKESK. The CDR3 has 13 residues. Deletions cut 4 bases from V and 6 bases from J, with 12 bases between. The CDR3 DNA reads TGTGCCAGCAGCCTCGTGACACGCGCTGAAGCTTTCTTT. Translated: CASSLVTRAEAFF.

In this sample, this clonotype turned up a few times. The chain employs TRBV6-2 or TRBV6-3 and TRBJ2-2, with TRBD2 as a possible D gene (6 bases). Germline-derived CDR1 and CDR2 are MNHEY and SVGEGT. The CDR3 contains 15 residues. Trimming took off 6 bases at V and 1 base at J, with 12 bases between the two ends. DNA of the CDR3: TGTGCCAGCAGCTGGGGGACTTTGAACACCGGGGAGCTGTTTTTT. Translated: CASSWGTLNTGELFF.

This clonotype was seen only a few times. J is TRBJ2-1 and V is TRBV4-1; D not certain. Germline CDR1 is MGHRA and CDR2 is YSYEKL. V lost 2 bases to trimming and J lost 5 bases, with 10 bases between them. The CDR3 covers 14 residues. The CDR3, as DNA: TGCGCCAGCAGCCAAATTATTGAAAACAATGAGCAGTTCTTC. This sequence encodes CASSQIIENNEQFF.

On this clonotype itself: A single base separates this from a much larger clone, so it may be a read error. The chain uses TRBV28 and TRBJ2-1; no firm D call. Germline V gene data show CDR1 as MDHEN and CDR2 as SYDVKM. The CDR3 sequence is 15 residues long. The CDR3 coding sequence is TGTGCCAGCAGAAGAAGGCCCAGCTCCTACAATGAGCGGTTCTTC. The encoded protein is CASRRRPSSYNERFF.

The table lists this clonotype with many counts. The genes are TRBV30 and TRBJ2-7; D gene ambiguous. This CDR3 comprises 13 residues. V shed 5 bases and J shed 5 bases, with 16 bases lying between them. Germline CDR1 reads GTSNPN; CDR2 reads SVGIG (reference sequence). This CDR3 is CAWRLPPMDEQYF. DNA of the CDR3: TGTGCCTGGCGCTTGCCACCTATGGACGAGCAGTACTTC. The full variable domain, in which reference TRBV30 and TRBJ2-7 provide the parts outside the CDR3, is SQTIHQWPATLVQPVGSPLSLECTVEGTSNPNLYWYRQAAGRGLQLLFYSVGIGQISSEVPQNLSASRPQDRQFILSSKKLLLSDSGFYLCAWRLPPMDEQYFGPGTRLTVT.

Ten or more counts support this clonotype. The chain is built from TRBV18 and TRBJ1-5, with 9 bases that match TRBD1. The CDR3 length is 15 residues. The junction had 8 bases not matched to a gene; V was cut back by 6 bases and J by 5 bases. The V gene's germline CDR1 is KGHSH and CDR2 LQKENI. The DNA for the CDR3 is TGTGCCAGCTCCAGTAGGACAGGGGAATATCAGCCCCAGCATTTT. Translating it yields CASSSRTGEYQPQHF.

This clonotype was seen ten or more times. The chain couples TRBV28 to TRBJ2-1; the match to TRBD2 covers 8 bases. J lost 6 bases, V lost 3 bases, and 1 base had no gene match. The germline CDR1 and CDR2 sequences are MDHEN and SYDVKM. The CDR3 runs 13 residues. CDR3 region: CASSFSGTNEQFF. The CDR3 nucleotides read TGTGCCAGCAGTTTTAGCGGGACCAATGAGCAGTTCTTC.

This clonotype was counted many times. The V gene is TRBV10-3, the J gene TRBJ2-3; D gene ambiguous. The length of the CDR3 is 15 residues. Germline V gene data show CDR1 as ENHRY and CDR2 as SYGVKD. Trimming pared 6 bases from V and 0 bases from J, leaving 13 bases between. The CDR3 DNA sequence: TGTGCCATCAGATCCGGACGGATAAGCACAGATACGCAGTATTTT. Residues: CAIRSGRISTDTQYF.

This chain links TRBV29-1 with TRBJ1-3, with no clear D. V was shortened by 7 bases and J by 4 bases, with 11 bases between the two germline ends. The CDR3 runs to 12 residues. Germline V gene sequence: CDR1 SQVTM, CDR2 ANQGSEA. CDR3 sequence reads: CSAVHEGNTIYF. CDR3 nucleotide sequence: TGCAGCGCCGTCCACGAGGGAAACACCATATATTTT. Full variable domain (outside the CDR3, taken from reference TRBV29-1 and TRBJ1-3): SAVISQKPSRDICQRGTSLTIQCQVDSQVTMMFWYRQQPGQSLTLIATANQGSEATYESGFVIDKFPISRPNLTFSTLTVSNMSPEDSSIYLCSAVHEGNTIYFGEGSWLTVV.

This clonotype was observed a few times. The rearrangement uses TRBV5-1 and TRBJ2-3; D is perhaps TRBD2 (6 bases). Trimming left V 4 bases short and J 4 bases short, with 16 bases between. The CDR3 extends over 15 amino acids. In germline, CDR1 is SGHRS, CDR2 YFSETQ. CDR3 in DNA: TGCGCCAGCAGCCCGGTACTAGGGAGGCCAGATACGCAGTATTTT. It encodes CASSPVLGRPDTQYF.

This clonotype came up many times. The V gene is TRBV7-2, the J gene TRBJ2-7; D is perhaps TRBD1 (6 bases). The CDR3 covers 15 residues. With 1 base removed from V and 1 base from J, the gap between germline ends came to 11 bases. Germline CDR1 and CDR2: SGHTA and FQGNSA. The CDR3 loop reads CASSLDWDMSYEQYF. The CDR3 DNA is TGTGCCAGCAGCTTAGATTGGGACATGTCCTACGAGCAGTACTTC.

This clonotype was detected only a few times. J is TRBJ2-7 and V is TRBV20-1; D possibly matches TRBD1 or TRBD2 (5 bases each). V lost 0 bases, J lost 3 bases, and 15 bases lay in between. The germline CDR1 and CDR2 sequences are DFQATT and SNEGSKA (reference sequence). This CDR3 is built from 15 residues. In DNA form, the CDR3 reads TGCAGTGCTAGAGATTTCAGCGGACAAAACTACGAGCAGTACTTC. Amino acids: CSARDFSGQNYEQYF.

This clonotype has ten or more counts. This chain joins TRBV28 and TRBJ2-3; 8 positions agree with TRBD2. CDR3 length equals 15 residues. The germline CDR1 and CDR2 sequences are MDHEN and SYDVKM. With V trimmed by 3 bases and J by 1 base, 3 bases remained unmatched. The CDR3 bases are TGTGCCAGCAGTTTCGGAGCGGGAGGCACAGATACGCAGTATTTT. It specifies CASSFGAGGTDTQYF.

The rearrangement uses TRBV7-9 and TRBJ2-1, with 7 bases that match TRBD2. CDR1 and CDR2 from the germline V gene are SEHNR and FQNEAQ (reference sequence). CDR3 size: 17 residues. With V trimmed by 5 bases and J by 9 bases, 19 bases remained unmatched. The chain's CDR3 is CASSRPSFGAGVVEQFF. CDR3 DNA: TGTGCCAGCAGCCGACCCAGTTTTGGGGCGGGGGTTGTTGAGCAGTTCTTC.

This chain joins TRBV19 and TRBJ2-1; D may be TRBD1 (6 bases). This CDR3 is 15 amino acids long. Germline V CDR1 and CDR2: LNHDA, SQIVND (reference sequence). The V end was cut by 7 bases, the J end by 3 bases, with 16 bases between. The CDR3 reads CASNTGHGDYNEQFF. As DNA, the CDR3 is TGTGCCAGTAACACGGGACATGGGGACTACAATGAGCAGTTCTTC.

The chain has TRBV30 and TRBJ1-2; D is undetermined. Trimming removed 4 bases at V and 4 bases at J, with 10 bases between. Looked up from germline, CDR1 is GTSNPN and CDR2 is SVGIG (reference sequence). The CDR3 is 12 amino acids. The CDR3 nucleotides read TGTGCCTGGACTATATCTACCTATGGCTACACCTTC. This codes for CAWTISTYGYTF. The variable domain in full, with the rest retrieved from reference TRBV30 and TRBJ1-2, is SQTIHQWPATLVQPVGSPLSLECTVEGTSNPNLYWYRQAAGRGLQLLFYSVGIGQISSEVPQNLSASRPQDRQFILSSKKLLLSDSGFYLCAWTISTYGYTFGSGTRLTVV.

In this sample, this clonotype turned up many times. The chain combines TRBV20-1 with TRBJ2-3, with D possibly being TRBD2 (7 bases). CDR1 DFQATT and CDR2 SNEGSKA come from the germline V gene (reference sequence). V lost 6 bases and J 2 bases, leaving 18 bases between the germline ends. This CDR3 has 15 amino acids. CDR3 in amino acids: CSAHLGRGVTDTQYF. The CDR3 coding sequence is TGCAGTGCGCATCTAGGGAGGGGGGTCACAGATACGCAGTATTTT.

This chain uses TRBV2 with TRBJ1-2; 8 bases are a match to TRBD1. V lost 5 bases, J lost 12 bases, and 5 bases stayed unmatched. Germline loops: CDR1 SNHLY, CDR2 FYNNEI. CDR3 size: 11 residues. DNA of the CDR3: TGTGCCAGCAGTTTGGACAGGGCCGACACCTTC. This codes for CASSLDRADTF.

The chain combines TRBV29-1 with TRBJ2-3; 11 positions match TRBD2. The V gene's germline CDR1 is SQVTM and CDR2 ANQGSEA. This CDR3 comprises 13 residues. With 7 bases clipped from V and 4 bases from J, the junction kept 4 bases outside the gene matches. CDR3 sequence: CSAVAGGPDTQYF. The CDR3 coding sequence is TGCAGCGCCGTAGCGGGAGGGCCAGATACGCAGTATTTT.

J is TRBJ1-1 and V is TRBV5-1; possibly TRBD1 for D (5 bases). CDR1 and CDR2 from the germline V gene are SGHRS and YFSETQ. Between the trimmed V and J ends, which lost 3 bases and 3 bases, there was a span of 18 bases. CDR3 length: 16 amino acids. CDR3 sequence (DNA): TGCGCCAGCAGCTCAAATCTGCAGGGCTGGGACACTGAAGCTTTCTTT. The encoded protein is CASSSNLQGWDTEAFF. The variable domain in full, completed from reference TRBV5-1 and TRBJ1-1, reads KAGVTQTPRYLIKTRGQQVTLSCSPISGHRSVSWYQQTPGQGLQFLFEYFSETQRNKGNFPGRFSGRQFSNSRSEMNVSTLELGDSALYLCASSSNLQGWDTEAFFGQGTRLTVV.

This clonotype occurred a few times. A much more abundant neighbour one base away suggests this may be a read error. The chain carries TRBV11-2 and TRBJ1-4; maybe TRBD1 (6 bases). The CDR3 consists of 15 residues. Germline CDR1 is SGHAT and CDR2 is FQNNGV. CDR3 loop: CACRRNSGEGEKLFF. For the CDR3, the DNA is TGTGCCTGCAGAAGGAATTCAGGGGAAGGTGAAAAACTGTTTTTT.

CDR3 sequence: CASSVVSGTDTQYF. Here the CDR3 DNA reads TGTGCCAGCAGCGTAGTATCGGGCACAGATACGCAGTATTTT. The chain links TRBV9 to TRBJ2-3; no clear D. V was clipped by 0 bases and J by 1 base, with 6 bases between them. Germline V gives CDR1 SGDLS, CDR2 YYNGEE. This CDR3 has 14 amino acids.

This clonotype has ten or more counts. The CDR3: CASSDRTYEQYF. The CDR3 DNA follows: TGTGCCAGCTCGGACAGGACGTACGAGCAGTACTTC. This chain uses TRBV27 with TRBJ2-7; TRBD1 aligns across 7 bases. Germline values: CDR1 MNHEY, CDR2 SMNVEV (reference sequence). V gave up 8 bases and J gave up 4 bases; unmatched junction bases: 5. The CDR3 has 12 residues.

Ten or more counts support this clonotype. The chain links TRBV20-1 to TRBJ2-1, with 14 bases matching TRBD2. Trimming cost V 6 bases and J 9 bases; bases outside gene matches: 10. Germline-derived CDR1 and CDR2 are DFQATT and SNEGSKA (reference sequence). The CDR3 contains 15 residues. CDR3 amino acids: CSASEPGLAGAEQFF. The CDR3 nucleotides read TGCAGTGCCAGCGAACCGGGACTAGCGGGAGCTGAGCAGTTCTTC.